A single sample gave rise to the 23 T cell receptor beta chains below, sequenced in a study of early T cells in non-severe SARS-CoV-2 infection. TCRdb processed the 5' RACE reads anew with MiXCR; each CDR3 protein has one entry. The sample shows about 50,000 distinct CDR3 sequences, more than 5.5% of them seen only once. Sequenced here: whole blood, sampled at baseline. Receptors were obtained from an adult who was a healthcare worker with PCR-confirmed SARS-CoV-2 infection or an uninfected control (not recorded which).

This clonotype was detected ten times or more. The chain is built from TRBV27 and TRBJ1-2, with 9 bases lining up with TRBD1. Per germline, CDR1 MNHEY and CDR2 SMNVEV (reference sequence). CDR3 length: 17 residues. The trim removed 5 bases at V and 2 bases at J, leaving 12 bases unmatched. CDR3: CASSPLLGTGLNYGYTF. CDR3 nucleotides: TGTGCCAGCAGTCCCCTCCTGGGGACAGGGCTAAACTATGGCTACACCTTC.

This clonotype has ten or more counts. This chain uses TRBV27 with TRBJ1-6, with 7 bases lining up with TRBD1. Looked up from germline, CDR1 is MNHEY and CDR2 is SMNVEV (reference sequence). Trimming removed 3 bases from V and 4 bases from J; junction bases left unmatched: 6. CDR3 length: 16 residues. CDR3 DNA: TGTGCCAGCAGTTTGGAGGGGGCGCGATATAATTCACCCCTCCACTTT. Translated, it gives CASSLEGARYNSPLHF.

The V and J genes are TRBV7-2 and TRBJ1-2; D gene uncertain. V was pared by 1 base and J by 0 bases, with 9 bases between. CDR3 size: 15 residues. Looked up from germline, CDR1 is SGHTA and CDR2 is FQGNSA. CDR3 DNA: TGTGCCAGCAGCTTAGTTGTCAATCCTAACTATGGCTACACCTTC. Translating it yields CASSLVVNPNYGYTF. The whole variable domain, remainder taken from reference TRBV7-2 and TRBJ1-2, is GAGVSQSPSNKVTEKGKDVELRCDPISGHTALYWYRQSLGQGLEFLIYFQGNSAPDKSGLPSDRFSAERTGGSVSTLTIQRTQQEDSAVYLCASSLVVNPNYGYTFGSGTRLTVV.

The CDR3 DNA follows: TGTGCCAGCAGTTATGCCCACGGCGGGGAGACCCAGTACTTC. This sequence encodes CASSYAHGGETQYF. The chain is built from TRBV6-2 or TRBV6-3 and TRBJ2-5, with D possibly TRBD2 on 5 matching bases. Trimming stripped 3 bases from V and 5 bases from J, with 13 bases between. Germline V gives CDR1 MNHEY, CDR2 SVGEGT. The CDR3 runs 14 residues.

This clonotype has ten or more counts. The rearrangement links TRBV7-8 to TRBJ2-1; D possibly corresponds to TRBD2 (6 bases). The V end was cut by 5 bases, the J end by 9 bases, with 17 bases between. The CDR3 loop spans 14 amino acids. Germline CDR1 is SGHVS and CDR2 is FQNEAQ. In DNA form, the CDR3 reads TGTGCCAGCAGCCCGACGACTAGTGTTGGTGAGCAGTTCTTC. Translated: CASSPTTSVGEQFF. The entire variable domain, with the rest obtained from reference TRBV7-8 and TRBJ2-1, is as follows: GAGVSQSPRYKVAKRGQDVALRCDPISGHVSLFWYQQALGQGPEFLTYFQNEAQLDKSGLPSDRFFAERPEGSVSTLKIQRTQQEDSAVYLCASSPTTSVGEQFFGPGTRLTVL.

The sample holds many counts of this clonotype. This chain connects TRBV21-1 to TRBJ2-7; the table's TRBD2 call for D was not verified on the DNA. TRBV21-1 is a recognized pseudogene. This CDR3 has 17 residues. This CDR3 is CASKLAGIPSSGYEQYF. The CDR3 region has the DNA TGTGCCAGCAAACTAGCGGGAATACCTTCCAGTGGGTACGAGCAGTACTTC.

The chain is built from TRBV9 and TRBJ1-2, with 7 bases aligning to TRBD1. V was pared by 3 bases and J by 2 bases, with 7 bases of the junction left unmatched. Per germline, CDR1 SGDLS and CDR2 YYNGEE. The CDR3 contains 15 residues. The DNA for the CDR3 is TGTGCCAGCAGCGCTACAGGGGCCCCCAACTATGGCTACACCTTC. It encodes CASSATGAPNYGYTF.

This clonotype was counted many times. The chain uses TRBV12-3 or TRBV12-4 and TRBJ1-1; 11 bases fit TRBD1. With 5 bases clipped from V and 1 base from J, the junction kept 0 bases outside the gene matches. There are 14 residues in the CDR3. The chain's CDR3 is CASSGTGGNTEAFF. CDR3 coding DNA: TGTGCCAGCAGTGGGACAGGGGGGAACACTGAAGCTTTCTTT.

This clonotype was seen a handful of times. The chain is built from TRBV2 and TRBJ2-2, with D perhaps TRBD2 (6 bases). Trimming pared 7 bases from V and 6 bases from J, leaving 15 bases between. The CDR3 covers 14 residues. Germline V lookup: CDR1 SNHLY, CDR2 FYNNEI. This chain's CDR3 is CASMEREKSGELFF. CDR3 nucleotides: TGTGCCAGCATGGAACGGGAGAAATCCGGGGAGCTGTTTTTT.

In this sample, this clonotype turned up many times. The V call is TRBV24-1, the J call TRBJ2-1; D unclear. The length of the CDR3 is 13 residues. CDR1 is KGHDR, CDR2 SFDVKD, per germline. V lost 0 bases, J lost 8 bases, and 7 bases lay in between. The chain's CDR3 is CATSDLSEDEQFF. In nucleotides, the CDR3 is TGTGCCACCAGTGATTTGTCGGAAGATGAGCAGTTCTTC.

This clonotype was found a few times. CDR3 DNA sequence: TGTGCCATCAGTGGTGCGGGAACGACCTACGAGCAGTACTTC. Residues: CAISGAGTTYEQYF. The V gene is TRBV10-3, the J gene TRBJ2-7, with D possibly TRBD2 on 6 matching bases. This CDR3 region has 14 residues. CDR1 is ENHRY and CDR2 is SYGVKD in the germline V gene. V lost 4 bases, J lost 2 bases, and 12 bases lay in between.

This clonotype occurred a few times. The rearrangement links TRBV10-1 to TRBJ1-1; a possible D gene is TRBD1 (5 bases). Germline loops: CDR1 WNHNN, CDR2 SYGVQD (reference sequence). V lost 2 bases, J lost 0 bases, and 10 bases lay in between. This CDR3 has 15 residues. CDR3 protein: CASSEETGVNTEAFF. CDR3 DNA: TGCGCCAGCAGTGAGGAGACGGGGGTGAACACTGAAGCTTTCTTT.

This chain joins TRBV12-3 or TRBV12-4 and TRBJ2-1; unclear D gene. The CDR3 has 14 amino acids. V was cut by 6 bases and J by 5 bases, with 14 bases left in between. CDR3 nucleotide sequence: TGTGCCAGCAGCCCTAAAATAGGAGACAATGAGCAGTTCTTC. This encodes CASSPKIGDNEQFF.

The V gene is TRBV5-1, the J gene TRBJ2-5, with 8 bases aligning to TRBD1. The V and J ends lost 4 bases and 2 bases, in that order; junction bases with no gene match: 10. This CDR3 comprises 16 residues. In germline, CDR1 is SGHRS, CDR2 YFSETQ. The CDR3 loop is CASSVGQGIPQETQYF. The CDR3 region has the DNA TGCGCCAGCAGCGTAGGACAGGGTATCCCGCAAGAGACCCAGTACTTC.

In its sample, this clonotype was seen a few times. The chain links TRBV24-1 to TRBJ2-1, with D possibly matching TRBD2 (5 bases). This CDR3 has 16 amino acids. The V and J ends lost 2 bases and 3 bases respectively, with 13 bases between them. From germline, CDR1 is KGHDR and CDR2 SFDVKD. CDR3 in DNA: TGTGCCACCAGTGATTCGACCTACCGGGGCTACAATGAGCAGTTCTTC. Translation gives CATSDSTYRGYNEQFF.

In its sample, this clonotype was seen a few times. The V and J genes are TRBV18 and TRBJ2-2, with D hard to call. The germline CDR1 and CDR2 sequences are KGHSH and LQKENI. Trimming cost V 3 bases and J 7 bases, with 3 bases left between them. CDR3 length: 11 residues. The CDR3 DNA reads TGTGCCAGCTCACCGGTCGGGGAGCTGTTTTTT. As protein: CASSPVGELFF.

In this sample, this clonotype turned up a few times. This chain links TRBV7-2 with TRBJ2-5; TRBD1 matches 9 bases. Germline values: CDR1 SGHTA, CDR2 FQGNSA. The V gene end was trimmed by 5 bases and the J gene end by 3 bases; junction bases not matched to a gene: 1. CDR3 length: 13 amino acids. CDR3 coding DNA: TGTGCCAGCAGCCGACAGGGGGAAGAGACCCAGTACTTC. This sequence encodes CASSRQGEETQYF.

This rearrangement joins TRBV20-1 to TRBJ2-1, with 10 bases lining up with TRBD2. The CDR3 is 16 amino acids. V dropped 0 bases and J dropped 3; count of bases not matched to a gene: 5. The germline V gene encodes CDR1 DFQATT and CDR2 SNEGSKA (reference sequence). CDR3 bases: TGCAGTGCTAGAGATCTTAGGACTAGCGGCTACAATGAGCAGTTCTTC. Translated, it gives CSARDLRTSGYNEQFF.

This clonotype was seen ten or more times. The rearrangement links TRBV20-1 to TRBJ2-3; D is uncertain. The germline CDR1 and CDR2 sequences are DFQATT and SNEGSKA (reference sequence). The CDR3 runs 10 residues. V was shortened by 4 bases and J by 9 bases, with 8 bases between the two germline ends. Written as DNA, the CDR3 is TGCAGTGCTATCCGATCGACGCAGTATTTT. Its protein product is CSAIRSTQYF.

Only a few counts were recorded for this clonotype. J is TRBJ2-7 and V is TRBV3-1, with D tentatively TRBD2 (6 bases). CDR1 is LGHDT and CDR2 is YNNKEL in the germline V gene (reference sequence). With 4 bases removed from V and 2 bases from J, the gap between germline ends came to 18 bases. The CDR3 sequence is 16 residues long. Written as DNA, the CDR3 is TGTGCCAGCAGCCTAGGCCCGGGAGCACAAACCTACGAGCAGTACTTC. Its translation: CASSLGPGAQTYEQYF.

This clonotype is judged medium-sized. This CDR3 reads CASSLGILAGAGDTQYF. CDR3 DNA: TGTGCCAGCAGCTTAGGCATACTAGCGGGAGCCGGAGATACGCAGTATTTT. The rearrangement links TRBV7-8 to TRBJ2-3, with TRBD2 matching 11 bases. Germline V lookup: CDR1 SGHVS, CDR2 FQNEAQ. CDR3 length: 17 residues. V shed 1 base, J shed 5 bases, and the junction held 8 bases outside the gene matches.

This chain connects TRBV20-1 to TRBJ2-7; TRBD1 matches 9 bases. Germline CDR1 and CDR2: DFQATT and SNEGSKA (reference sequence). The ends lost 1 base at V and 12 bases at J; junction bases unmatched: 4. There are 11 residues in the CDR3. CDR3 DNA sequence: TGCAGTGCTAGAGGACAGGGGGGTGTGTACTTC. Translated: CSARGQGGVYF.

CDR3 loop: CSVVWPGNQPQHF. Written as DNA, the CDR3 is TGCAGCGTTGTTTGGCCAGGCAATCAGCCCCAGCATTTT. The V and J genes are TRBV29-1 and TRBJ1-5; D remains ambiguous. CDR1 is SQVTM, CDR2 ANQGSEA, per germline. V gave up 4 bases and J gave up 2 bases, with 9 bases separating them. This CDR3 contains 13 residues.